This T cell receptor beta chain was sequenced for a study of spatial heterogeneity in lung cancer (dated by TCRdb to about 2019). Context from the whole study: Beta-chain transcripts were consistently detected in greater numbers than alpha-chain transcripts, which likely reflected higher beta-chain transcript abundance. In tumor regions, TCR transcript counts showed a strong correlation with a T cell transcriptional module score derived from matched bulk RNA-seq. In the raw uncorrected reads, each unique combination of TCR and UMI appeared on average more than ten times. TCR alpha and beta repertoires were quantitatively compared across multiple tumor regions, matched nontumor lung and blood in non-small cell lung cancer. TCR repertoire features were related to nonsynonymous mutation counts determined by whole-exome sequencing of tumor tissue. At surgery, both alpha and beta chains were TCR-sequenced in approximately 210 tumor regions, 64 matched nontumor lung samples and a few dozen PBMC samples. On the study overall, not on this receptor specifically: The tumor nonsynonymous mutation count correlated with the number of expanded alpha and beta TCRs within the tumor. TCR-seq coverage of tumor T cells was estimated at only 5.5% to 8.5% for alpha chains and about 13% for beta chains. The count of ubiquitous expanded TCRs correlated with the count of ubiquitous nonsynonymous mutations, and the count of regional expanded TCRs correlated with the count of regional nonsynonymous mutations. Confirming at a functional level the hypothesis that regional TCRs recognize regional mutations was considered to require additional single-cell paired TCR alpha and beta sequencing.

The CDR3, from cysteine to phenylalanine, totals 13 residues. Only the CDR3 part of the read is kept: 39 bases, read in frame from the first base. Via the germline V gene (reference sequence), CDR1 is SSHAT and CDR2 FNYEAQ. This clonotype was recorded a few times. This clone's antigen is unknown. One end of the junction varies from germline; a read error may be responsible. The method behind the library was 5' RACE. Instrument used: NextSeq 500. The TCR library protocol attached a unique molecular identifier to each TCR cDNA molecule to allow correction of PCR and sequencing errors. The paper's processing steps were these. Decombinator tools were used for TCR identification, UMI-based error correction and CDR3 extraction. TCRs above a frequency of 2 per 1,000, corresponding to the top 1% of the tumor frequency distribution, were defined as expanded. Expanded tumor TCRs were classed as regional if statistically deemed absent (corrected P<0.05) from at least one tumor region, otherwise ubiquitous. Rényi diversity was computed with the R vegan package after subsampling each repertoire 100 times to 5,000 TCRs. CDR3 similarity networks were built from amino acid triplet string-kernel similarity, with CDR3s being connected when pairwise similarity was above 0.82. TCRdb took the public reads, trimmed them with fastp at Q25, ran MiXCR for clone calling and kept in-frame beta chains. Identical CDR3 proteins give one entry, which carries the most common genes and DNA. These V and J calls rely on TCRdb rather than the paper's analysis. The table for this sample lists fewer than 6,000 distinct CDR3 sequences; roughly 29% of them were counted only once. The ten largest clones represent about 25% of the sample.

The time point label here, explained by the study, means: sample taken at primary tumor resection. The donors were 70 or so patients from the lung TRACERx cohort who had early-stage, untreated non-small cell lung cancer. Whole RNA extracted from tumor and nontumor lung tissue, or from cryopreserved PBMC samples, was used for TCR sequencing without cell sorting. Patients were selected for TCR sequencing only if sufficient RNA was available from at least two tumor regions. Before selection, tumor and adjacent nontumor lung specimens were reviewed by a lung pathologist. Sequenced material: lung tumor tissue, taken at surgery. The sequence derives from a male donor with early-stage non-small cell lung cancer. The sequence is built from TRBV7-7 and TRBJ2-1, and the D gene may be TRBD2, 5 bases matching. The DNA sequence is TGTGCTAGCAGCTTAGGGCCCACGGGGGAGCAGTTCTTC. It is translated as CASSLGPTGEQFF.